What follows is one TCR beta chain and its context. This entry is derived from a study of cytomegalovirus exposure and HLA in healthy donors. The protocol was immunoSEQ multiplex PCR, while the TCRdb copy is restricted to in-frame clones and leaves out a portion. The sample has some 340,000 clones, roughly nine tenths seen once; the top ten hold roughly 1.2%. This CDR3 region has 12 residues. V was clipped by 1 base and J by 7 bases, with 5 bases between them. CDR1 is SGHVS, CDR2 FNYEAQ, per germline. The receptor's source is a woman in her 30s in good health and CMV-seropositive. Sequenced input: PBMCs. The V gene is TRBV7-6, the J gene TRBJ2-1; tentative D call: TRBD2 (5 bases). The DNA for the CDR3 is TGTGCCAGCAGCTTAGAGCGGAATGAGCAGTTCTTC. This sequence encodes CASSLERNEQFF.